The T cell receptor (beta chain) described here comes from a study of cytomegalovirus exposure and HLA in healthy donors. V was clipped by 6 bases and J by 0 bases; unmatched bases: 7. The CDR3 contains 16 residues. The V gene's germline CDR1 is MDHEN and CDR2 SYDVKM. On this clone itself: Its matching antigen is unknown.

PCR primers comprised 60 Vbeta and 13 Jbeta primers. Using immunoSEQ multiplex PCR, the repertoire was profiled, and TCRdb retains in-frame clones only, with some absent. The table has approximately 110,000 clones, 65% to 75% seen once; the top ten hold roughly 4.1%. Overall study findings and caveats: CMV serostatus was the only immune exposure information that was available.

Source material: PBMCs. V and J are TRBV28 and TRBJ1-4; TRBD1 matches at 7 bases. The sequence was obtained from a woman in her 50s in good health and CMV-seropositive. CDR3: CASSRGQAATNEKLFF. The CDR3 coding sequence is TGTGCCAGCAGCCGAGGACAGGCGGCAACTAATGAAAAACTGTTTTTT.